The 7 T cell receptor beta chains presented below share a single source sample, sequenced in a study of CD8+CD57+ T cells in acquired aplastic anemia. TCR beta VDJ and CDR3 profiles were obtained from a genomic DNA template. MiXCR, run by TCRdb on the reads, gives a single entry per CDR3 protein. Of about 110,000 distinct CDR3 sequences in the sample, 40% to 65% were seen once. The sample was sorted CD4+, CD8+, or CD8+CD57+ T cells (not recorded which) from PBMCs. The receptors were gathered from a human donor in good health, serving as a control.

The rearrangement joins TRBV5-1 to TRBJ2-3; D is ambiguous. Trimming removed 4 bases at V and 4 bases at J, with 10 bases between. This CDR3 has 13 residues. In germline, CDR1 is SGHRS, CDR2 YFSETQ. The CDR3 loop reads CASSAGLADTQYF. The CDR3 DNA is TGCGCCAGCAGCGCCGGGCTGGCAGATACGCAGTATTTT.

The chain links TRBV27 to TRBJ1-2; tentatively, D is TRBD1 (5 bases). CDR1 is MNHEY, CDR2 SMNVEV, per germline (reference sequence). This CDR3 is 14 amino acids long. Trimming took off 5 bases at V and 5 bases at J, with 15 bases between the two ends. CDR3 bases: TGTGCCAGCAGTGCCCAGGGAGAGCGGTATGGCTACACCTTC. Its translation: CASSAQGERYGYTF.

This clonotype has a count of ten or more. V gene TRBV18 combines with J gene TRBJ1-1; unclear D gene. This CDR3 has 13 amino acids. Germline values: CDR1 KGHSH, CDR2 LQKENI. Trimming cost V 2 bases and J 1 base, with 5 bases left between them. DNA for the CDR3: TGTGCCAGCTCACCAGGGAGGAACACTGAAGCTTTCTTT. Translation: CASSPGRNTEAFF.

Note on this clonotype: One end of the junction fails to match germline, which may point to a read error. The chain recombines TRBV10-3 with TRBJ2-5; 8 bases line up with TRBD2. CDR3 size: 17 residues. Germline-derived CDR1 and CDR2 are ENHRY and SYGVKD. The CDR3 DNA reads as TGTGCCACCAGTGAGTCGACCTCTAGCGGGTACCAAGAGACCCAGCACTTC. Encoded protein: CATSESTSSGYQETQHF.

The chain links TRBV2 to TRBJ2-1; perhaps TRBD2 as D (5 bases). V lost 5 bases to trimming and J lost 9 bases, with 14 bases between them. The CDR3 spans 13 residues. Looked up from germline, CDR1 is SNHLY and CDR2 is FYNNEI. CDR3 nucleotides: TGTGCCAGCAGTTATTCCGGACTCATTGAGCAGTTCTTC. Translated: CASSYSGLIEQFF.

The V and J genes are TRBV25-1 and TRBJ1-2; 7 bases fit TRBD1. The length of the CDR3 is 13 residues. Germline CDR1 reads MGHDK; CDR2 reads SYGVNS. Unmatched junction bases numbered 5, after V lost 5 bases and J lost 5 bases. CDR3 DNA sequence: TGTGCCAGCAGTCCCCAGGGGGTATATGGCTACACCTTC. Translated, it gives CASSPQGVYGYTF.

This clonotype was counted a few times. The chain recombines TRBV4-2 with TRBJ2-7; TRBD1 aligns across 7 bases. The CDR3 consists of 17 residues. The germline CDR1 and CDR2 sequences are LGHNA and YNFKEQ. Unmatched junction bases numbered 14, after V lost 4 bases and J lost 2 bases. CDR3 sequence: CASSLSRGQEEPYEQYF. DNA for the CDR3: TGTGCCAGCAGCCTGTCGAGAGGACAGGAGGAACCCTACGAGCAGTACTTC.